Listed below are T cell receptor beta chains from one sample, sequenced in a study of tumor-infiltrating lymphocytes in oesophageal squamous cell carcinoma. TCRdb recomputed calls from the PCR reads with MiXCR, one row per CDR3 protein. The data show approximately 12,000 distinct CDR3 sequences, around half seen once. The sequenced sample was esophageal tumor tissue. Every receptor here comes from a male donor with esophageal squamous cell carcinoma. The CDR3 runs from the conserved cysteine through the conserved F or W. The order of the fields is D gene, clone size, V gene, J gene, CDR3 DNA, CDR3 protein. D genes are given only for firm matches. Clone size, where shown, is once, few, many, or a class for clones that have expanded.

D: TRBD2; size: .; V: TRBV10-3; J: TRBJ2-5; DNA: TGTGCCATCAGTGAGGGACTAGCGGGAGTCACGGAGACCCAGTACTTC; CDR3: CAISEGLAGVTETQYF
D: .; size: .; V: TRBV7-2; J: TRBJ2-1; DNA: TGTGCCAGCAGCTTAGGAGTTGTTGAGCAGTTCTTC; CDR3: CASSLGVVEQFF
D: .; size: .; V: TRBV6-8; J: TRBJ2-1; DNA: TGTGCCAGCAGTTACTCTCTTCTTAAGGGACAGGGGGTTCGGACTAGCGGGACCCACTTC; CDR3: CASSYSLLKGQGVRTSGTHF
D: .; size: .; V: TRBV7-3; J: TRBJ1-1; DNA: TGTGCCAGCAGCTCACGGGGGATCTACACTGAAGCTTTCTTT; CDR3: CASSSRGIYTEAFF
D: TRBD2; size: .; V: TRBV6-8; J: TRBJ2-1; DNA: TGTGCCAGCAGTCCGCTAGCGGGAGACATCAATGAGCAGTTCTTC; CDR3: CASSPLAGDINEQFF
D: .; size: medium-sized; V: TRBV24-1; J: TRBJ2-1; DNA: TGTGCCACCAGTGATAATAGCGCGAACTACAATGAGCAGTTCTTC; CDR3: CATSDNSANYNEQFF
D: .; size: .; V: TRBV7-2; J: TRBJ2-4; DNA: TGTGCCAGCAGCTTGGAAAGGACTTACCCGCCCTACAATGAGCAGTACTTC; CDR3: CASSLERTYPPYNEQYF
D: TRBD2; size: many; V: TRBV20-1; J: TRBJ2-1; DNA: TGCAGTGCTAGTGGCGGGACTATCCTTCTTTACAATGAGCAGTTCTTC; CDR3: CSASGGTILLYNEQFF
D: .; size: .; V: TRBV7-3; J: TRBJ2-1; DNA: TGTGCCAGCAGCTTAGGGGACCGGGATCCGTACAATGAGCAGTTCTTC; CDR3: CASSLGDRDPYNEQFF
D: .; size: .; V: TRBV7-2; J: TRBJ2-2; DNA: TGTGCCAGCAGCTATAACGGGGGTGGAGAGGAGCTGTTTTTT; CDR3: CASSYNGGGEELFF
D: .; size: .; V: TRBV10-2; J: TRBJ2-3; DNA: TGCGCCAGCAGTGAGCAGATCAGGTATACGCAGTATTTT; CDR3: CASSEQIRYTQYF
D: .; size: many; V: TRBV27; J: TRBJ2-3; DNA: TGTGCCAGCAGTCCCCCCCGCACAGGGCCGAGCACAGATACGCAGTATTTT; CDR3: CASSPPRTGPSTDTQYF
D: .; size: .; V: TRBV6-2/TRBV6-3; J: TRBJ1-6; DNA: TGTGCCAGCGGGGGGTATAATTCACCCCTCCACTTT; CDR3: CASGGYNSPLHF
D: .; size: many; V: TRBV7-3; J: TRBJ2-3; DNA: TGTGCCAGCAGCTTAATCGGCGGGAAGGCAGATACGCAGTATTTT; CDR3: CASSLIGGKADTQYF
D: TRBD2; size: .; V: TRBV11-1; J: TRBJ2-1; DNA: TGTGCCAGCAGCACCGGGACTAGCGGGATCAGGGAGCAGTTCTTC; CDR3: CASSTGTSGIREQFF
D: TRBD1; size: .; V: TRBV7-3; J: TRBJ2-1; DNA: TGTGCCAGCAGCTCGGACAGGGGGGTAATCCAGGAGGAGCAGTTCTTC; CDR3: CASSSDRGVIQEEQFF
D: .; size: .; V: TRBV28; J: TRBJ2-3; DNA: TGTGCCACCAAAAAGGGGGTCAATACGCAGTATTTT; CDR3: CATKKGVNTQYF
D: .; size: few; V: TRBV7-4; J: TRBJ2-7; DNA: TGTGCCCACCGAGGGGGACCGCACTCCTACGAGCAGTACTTC; CDR3: CAHRGGPHSYEQYF
D: TRBD1; size: .; V: TRBV6-2/TRBV6-3; J: TRBJ2-6; DNA: TGTGCCAGCAGTCGGACAGGGGTTCCCTCTGGGGCCAACGTCCTGACTTTC; CDR3: CASSRTGVPSGANVLTF
D: .; size: .; V: TRBV12-3/TRBV12-4; J: TRBJ2-1; DNA: TGTGCCAGCAGCCTACACGGTGAGCAGTTCTTC; CDR3: CASSLHGEQFF
D: TRBD1; size: once; V: TRBV6-2/TRBV6-3; J: TRBJ2-6; DNA: TGTGCCAGCAGTTGGGACAGGAGTAAACCAACAAACTCTGGGGCCAACGTCCTGACTTTC; CDR3: CASSWDRSKPTNSGANVLTF
D: .; size: .; V: TRBV7-2; J: TRBJ1-1; DNA: TGTGCCAGCAGTTTGCAGGGCGCGGCTGAAGCTTTCTTT; CDR3: CASSLQGAAEAFF
D: .; size: many; V: TRBV12-5; J: TRBJ2-7; DNA: TGTGCTAGTGGTTTCGACACAGGGTACGAGCAGTACTTC; CDR3: CASGFDTGYEQYF
D: .; size: few; V: TRBV15; J: TRBJ1-1; DNA: TGTGCCACCAGCAGAGACGATTTTGGGACCGGACCGGAGTCGGCTTTCTTT; CDR3: CATSRDDFGTGPESAFF
D: TRBD1; size: .; V: TRBV7-8; J: TRBJ2-4; DNA: TGTGCCAGCAGCGAACCATACAGGGGCAAAAACATTCAGTACTTC; CDR3: CASSEPYRGKNIQYF
D: TRBD1; size: .; V: TRBV6-6; J: TRBJ2-7; DNA: TGTGCCAGCATCAGGGGTCGGGACAGCTCCTACGAGCAGTACTTC; CDR3: CASIRGRDSSYEQYF
D: .; size: .; V: TRBV6-6; J: TRBJ2-6; DNA: TGTGCCAGCAGGAGGGCTGGGGCCAACGTCCTGACTTTC; CDR3: CASRRAGANVLTF
D: TRBD1; size: .; V: TRBV6-1; J: TRBJ2-1; DNA: TGTGCCAGCAGTGAAGAGGGACAGGGGGTCTGGGCCAAAAACATTCAGTTCTTC; CDR3: CASSEEGQGVWAKNIQFF
D: .; size: .; V: TRBV7-3; J: TRBJ2-1; DNA: TGTGCCAGCAGCTTAGGTCCGTTCTTC; CDR3: CASSLGPFF
D: .; size: .; V: TRBV18; J: TRBJ2-5; DNA: TGTGCCAGCTCACCGGGGGAGACCCAGTACTTC; CDR3: CASSPGETQYF
D: .; size: .; V: TRBV7-2; J: TRBJ1-1; DNA: TGTGCCAGCAGCTTAGTTTTGAGGGGGGAAGCTTTCTTT; CDR3: CASSLVLRGEAFF
D: .; size: .; V: TRBV10-3; J: TRBJ2-7; DNA: TGTGCCATCAGTCGGGACTTCCACTACGAGCAGTACTTC; CDR3: CAISRDFHYEQYF
D: .; size: .; V: TRBV5-1; J: TRBJ2-1; DNA: TGCGCCAGCAGCTTGGGTCAACTTGGTGCGAAAACCTACAATGAGCAGTTCTTC; CDR3: CASSLGQLGAKTYNEQFF
D: TRBD2; size: .; V: TRBV7-7; J: TRBJ2-2; DNA: TGTGCTAGCAGCTTTCGGGGGGACACCGGGGAGCTGTTTTTT; CDR3: CASSFRGDTGELFF
D: TRBD1; size: .; V: TRBV5-1; J: TRBJ2-3; DNA: TGCGCCAGCAGGCCCGGGACAGGTAACACAGATACGCAGTATTTT; CDR3: CASRPGTGNTDTQYF
D: .; size: .; V: TRBV7-2; J: TRBJ2-6; DNA: TGTGCCAGAACCAGGGGGGCCAACGTCCTGACTTTC; CDR3: CARTRGANVLTF
D: .; size: many; V: TRBV7-3; J: TRBJ2-3; DNA: TGTGCCAGCAGCTTAAGCCGGGGCACAGATACGCAGTATTTT; CDR3: CASSLSRGTDTQYF
D: .; size: .; V: TRBV6-6; J: TRBJ1-1; DNA: TGTGCCAGCAGTTACTCGACCAGTCTGAACACTGAAGCTTTCTTT; CDR3: CASSYSTSLNTEAFF
D: TRBD2; size: .; V: TRBV6-4; J: TRBJ2-1; DNA: TGTGCCAGCAGTGTTCAACCGGGACTAGGGTCCAATGAGCAGTTCTTC; CDR3: CASSVQPGLGSNEQFF
D: .; size: .; V: TRBV7-2; J: TRBJ2-1; DNA: TGTGCCAGCAGCTTAGTAGGGGGGCCTATGGGCCTGTACAATGAGCAGTTCTTC; CDR3: CASSLVGGPMGLYNEQFF
D: TRBD2; size: large; V: TRBV10-1; J: TRBJ2-3; DNA: TGCGCCAGCCAAAAAGCGGGAGACGGGACAGATACGCAGTATTTT; CDR3: CASQKAGDGTDTQYF
D: .; size: many; V: TRBV5-1; J: TRBJ2-5; DNA: TGCGCCAGCAGCTTGGACTTTACCGGGGGCGAGACCCAGTACTTC; CDR3: CASSLDFTGGETQYF
D: .; size: .; V: TRBV6-1; J: TRBJ2-7; DNA: TGTGCCAGCAGTCTCAAATCCCGTAGAGGGGGTTTGGGCAGGGCCCTATACGAGCAGTACTTC; CDR3: CASSLKSRRGGLGRALYEQYF
D: TRBD2; size: medium-sized; V: TRBV28; J: TRBJ2-6; DNA: TGTGCCAGCAGTTTGACTAGCGGGAGATCAGCTGGGGCCAACGTCCTGACTTTC; CDR3: CASSLTSGRSAGANVLTF
D: TRBD2; size: few; V: TRBV7-3; J: TRBJ2-3; DNA: TGTGCCAGCAGCCCTAGCGGGGGTGAAGATACGCAGTATTTT; CDR3: CASSPSGGEDTQYF
D: .; size: few; V: TRBV7-2; J: TRBJ2-3; DNA: TGTGCCAGCAGCTTAAGGGCGCTAGCAACAGATACGCAGTATTTT; CDR3: CASSLRALATDTQYF
D: .; size: few; V: TRBV6-5; J: TRBJ2-4; DNA: TGTGCCAGCACCGCCAAAAACATTCAGTACTTC; CDR3: CASTAKNIQYF